One and the same sample provided the 25 T cell receptor beta chains below, sequenced in a study of OX40 agonist ivuxolimab in advanced cancers. Repertoires were generated with immunoSEQ multiplex PCR, while TCRdb's copy carries only in-frame clones and drops some. The sample records 55,000 to 80,000 clones, around 84% being singletons. This specimen consisted of CD4+ or CD8+ T cells sorted from blood, obtained in a trial of the OX40 agonist ivuxolimab. The receptors were gathered from an adult with an advanced solid tumor such as melanoma, head and neck, liver or kidney cancer.

The rearrangement uses TRBV2 and TRBJ1-2; 8 bases map to TRBD1. The CDR3 runs 14 residues. Per germline, CDR1 SNHLY and CDR2 FYNNEI. Trimming at V came to 6 bases and at J to 4 bases, leaving 7 bases not matched to a gene. The CDR3 reads CASSADRGGYGYTF. DNA for the CDR3: TGTGCCAGCAGCGCCGACAGGGGCGGCTATGGCTACACCTTC.

The chain uses TRBV9 and TRBJ2-2; 7 nucleotides agree with TRBD1. V dropped 3 bases and J dropped 0; count of bases not matched to a gene: 5. Germline-derived CDR1 and CDR2 are SGDLS and YYNGEE. CDR3 length: 16 residues. In DNA form, the CDR3 reads TGTGCCAGCAGCGGGACAGGATCGCCGAACACCGGGGAGCTGTTTTTT. Amino acid sequence: CASSGTGSPNTGELFF.

The chain carries TRBV11-2 and TRBJ2-7; TRBD2 is a possible D gene (6 bases). Per the germline V gene, CDR1 is SGHAT and CDR2 is FQNNGV. V lost 3 bases, J lost 4 bases, and 22 bases lay in between. The CDR3 covers 17 residues. CDR3: CASSFRTLTSHIYEQYF. The CDR3 nucleotides read TGTGCCAGCAGCTTTAGGACTCTTACTAGCCACATTTACGAGCAGTACTTC.

Here the CDR3 reads CASSYHSGGANNEQFF. CDR3 bases: TGTGCCAGCAGCTATCATAGCGGGGGGGCTAACAATGAGCAGTTCTTC. The genes are TRBV7-2 and TRBJ2-1, with TRBD2 identical over 11 bases. The CDR3 sequence is 16 residues long. Germline CDR1 reads SGHTA; CDR2 reads FQGNSA. The J segment lost 5 bases and the V segment lost 4 bases, leaving 7 bases of the junction unmatched.

This clone was seen only a few times. The genes are TRBV5-1 and TRBJ2-5; tentatively, D is TRBD2 (6 bases). The germline gives CDR1 SGHRS, CDR2 YFSETQ. The CDR3 covers 11 residues. Trimming removed 5 bases at V and 7 bases at J, with 9 bases between. The CDR3: CASRGGATQYF. The CDR3 nucleotides are TGCGCCAGCAGGGGGGGAGCGACCCAGTACTTC.

This sequence joins TRBV5-1 and TRBJ2-1, with TRBD2 matching over 7 bases. The CDR3 runs to 14 residues. V trimming: 0 bases; J trimming: 6 bases; junction bases outside the gene matches: 3. Germline loops: CDR1 SGHRS, CDR2 YFSETQ. The CDR3 DNA sequence: TGCGCCAGCAGCTTGGGACTAGCTACCAATGAGCAGTTCTTC. As protein: CASSLGLATNEQFF.

The V gene is TRBV5-3, the J gene TRBJ1-4, with D perhaps matching TRBD1 (5 bases). TRBV5-3 is flagged as an ORF with uncertain function. With 6 bases removed from V and 8 bases from J, the gap between germline ends came to 20 bases. The CDR3 contains 15 residues. CDR3 coding DNA: TGTGCCAGAACCCCCTTAGGGGTAGGAAGGGAAAAACTGTTTTTT. This gives the protein CARTPLGVGREKLFF.

The chain couples TRBV10-3 to TRBJ2-1; the D is unclear. CDR1 is ENHRY, CDR2 SYGVKD, per germline. There are 15 residues in the CDR3. With 4 bases removed from V and 0 bases from J, the gap between germline ends came to 10 bases. The CDR3 region is CAISGTDTSYNEQFF. The CDR3, as DNA: TGTGCCATCAGTGGAACCGACACCTCCTACAATGAGCAGTTCTTC.

This clone has only a few counts. The chain uses TRBV7-3 and TRBJ2-1; D is unresolved. CDR3 size: 13 residues. CDR1 and CDR2 (germline): SGHTA, FQGTGA. V shed 5 bases and J shed 10 bases, with 15 bases lying between them. CDR3 sequence (DNA): TGTGCCAGCAGCCCGACCCGAGTTACCGAGCAGTTCTTC. Amino acid sequence: CASSPTRVTEQFF.

In this sample, this clone turned up a few times. Written as DNA, the CDR3 is TGTGCCAGCTCACCACCAGCACCGCTAAACTATGGCTACACCTTC. It specifies CASSPPAPLNYGYTF. J is TRBJ1-2 and V is TRBV18; D uncertain. The CDR3 runs to 15 residues. Per germline, CDR1 KGHSH and CDR2 LQKENI. V lost 0 bases, J lost 2 bases, and 10 bases lay in between.

This chain uses TRBV19 with TRBJ2-7; 10 nucleotides align to TRBD1. The length of the CDR3 is 15 residues. CDR1 is LNHDA, CDR2 SQIVND, per germline (reference sequence). The V and J ends lost 4 bases and 4 bases, in that order; junction bases with no gene match: 7. The CDR3 sequence is CASSRQTGGPYEQYF. The CDR3 bases are TGTGCCAGTAGTAGACAGACAGGGGGCCCTTACGAGCAGTACTTC. The full variable domain, completed using reference TRBV19 and TRBJ2-7, is DGGITQSPKYLFRKEGQNVTLSCEQNLNHDAMYWYRQDPGQGLRLIYYSQIVNDFQKGDIAEGYSVSREKKESFPLTVTSAQKNPTAFYLCASSRQTGGPYEQYFGPGTRLTVT.

CDR3 region: CASSSVAGTYEQYF. The CDR3 coding sequence is TGTGCCAGCAGCTCCGTGGCAGGGACCTACGAGCAGTACTTC. The V call is TRBV5-6, the J call TRBJ2-7; possibly TRBD1 for D (5 bases). Trimming removed 3 bases at V and 2 bases at J, with 12 bases between. This CDR3 contains 14 residues. Germline V lookup: CDR1 SGHDT, CDR2 YYEEEE.

The table lists this clone with a count of one. V usage is TRBV2 and J usage is TRBJ2-5, with 12 bases matching TRBD2. Germline V gene sequence: CDR1 SNHLY, CDR2 FYNNEI. This CDR3 region has 14 residues. Trimming removed 6 bases from V and 3 bases from J; junction bases left unmatched: 2. The CDR3, as DNA: TGTGCCAGCAGCCGACTAGCGGGAGAAGAGACCCAGTACTTC. Its protein is CASSRLAGEETQYF.

This chain connects TRBV6-6 to TRBJ2-7; unclear D gene. V gave up 0 bases and J gave up 6 bases, with 6 bases separating them. CDR3 length: 12 amino acids. CDR1 and CDR2 (germline): MNHNY, SVGAGI (reference sequence). The CDR3 DNA is TGTGCCAGCAGTTACTCGAACGGCGAGCAGTACTTC. Translated, it gives CASSYSNGEQYF.

V gene TRBV14 combines with J gene TRBJ1-2; 9 bases line up with TRBD1. The germline gives CDR1 SGHDN, CDR2 FVKESK. This CDR3 region has 15 residues. The V segment lost 0 bases and the J segment 4 bases; nucleotides outside the gene matches: 3. CDR3 sequence: CASSQERTGVYGYTF. CDR3 sequence (DNA): TGTGCCAGCAGCCAAGAACGGACAGGGGTCTATGGCTACACCTTC.

This clone is a singleton in its sample. The CDR3 loop is CASSEGGTLNQPQHF. The CDR3 DNA sequence: TGTGCCAGCTCCGAGGGAGGGACACTTAATCAGCCCCAGCATTTT. The chain uses TRBV6-1 and TRBJ1-5; D is perhaps TRBD1 (6 bases). Germline V CDR1 and CDR2: MNHNS, SASEGT. Trimming removed 8 bases from V and 4 bases from J, with 18 bases in between. The CDR3 extends over 15 amino acids.

This chain connects TRBV9 to TRBJ2-1; 12 nucleotides agree with TRBD2. J gave up 3 bases and V 4 bases, and 5 bases lay outside the gene matches. In germline, CDR1 is SGDLS, CDR2 YYNGEE. This CDR3 region has 16 residues. Here the CDR3 reads CASSLRLAGVYNEQFF. CDR3 sequence (DNA): TGTGCCAGCAGCCTAAGACTAGCGGGGGTCTACAATGAGCAGTTCTTC.

The chain is built from TRBV10-3 and TRBJ2-2; D unclear. The CDR3 totals 15 residues. V was clipped by 0 bases and J by 7 bases, with 12 bases between them. Germline lookup yields CDR1 ENHRY and CDR2 SYGVKD. CDR3 DNA sequence: TGTGCCATCAGTGAGTCTCGCAAAGAGGACGGGGAGCTGTTTTTT. It yields the protein CAISESRKEDGELFF.

This clone was observed a single time. The chain uses TRBV7-9 and TRBJ2-3; a weak D match, TRBD2 (6 bases). Trimming pared 7 bases from V and 1 base from J, leaving 15 bases between. The germline gives CDR1 SEHNR, CDR2 FQNEAQ (reference sequence). The CDR3 contains 15 residues. DNA of the CDR3: TGTGCCAGCACCCTATCCGGGACTGGCACAGATACGCAGTATTTT. Amino acids: CASTLSGTGTDTQYF.

In this sample, this clone turned up a few times. The gene calls are TRBV5-1 and TRBJ2-2, with 10 bases fitting TRBD2. The CDR3 sequence is 16 residues long. Germline V lookup: CDR1 SGHRS, CDR2 YFSETQ. J lost 7 bases, V lost 4 bases, and 10 bases had no gene match. The CDR3 sequence: CASSQLAGQTIGELFF. Written as DNA, the CDR3 is TGCGCCAGCAGCCAACTAGCGGGGCAGACGATCGGGGAGCTGTTTTTT.

This sequence joins TRBV30 and TRBJ2-3, with 9 bases that match TRBD1. The V and J ends lost 2 bases and 1 base, in that order; junction bases with no gene match: 1. Germline CDR1 and CDR2: GTSNPN and SVGIG (reference sequence). The CDR3 has 14 amino acids. This chain's CDR3 is CAWSTGGGTDTQYF. CDR3 bases: TGTGCCTGGAGTACAGGGGGCGGCACAGATACGCAGTATTTT. Based on the CDR3 plus reference TRBV30 and TRBJ2-3, the full variable domain is SQTIHQWPATLVQPVGSPLSLECTVEGTSNPNLYWYRQAAGRGLQLLFYSVGIGQISSEVPQNLSASRPQDRQFILSSKKLLLSDSGFYLCAWSTGGGTDTQYFGPGTRLTVL.

The V call is TRBV7-9, the J call TRBJ2-4; D may be TRBD1 (6 bases). The V gene lost 3 bases and the J gene lost 9 bases, with 9 bases spanning the gap. Looked up from germline, CDR1 is SEHNR and CDR2 is FQNEAQ (reference sequence). The CDR3 contains 12 residues. The CDR3 nucleotides read TGTGCCAGCAGCTTGGAAGGGGGCATTCAGTACTTC. Its protein product is CASSLEGGIQYF.

In this sample, this clone turned up many times. This sequence joins TRBV29-1 and TRBJ2-2; tentative D call: TRBD1 (5 bases). The V gene lost 7 bases and the J gene lost 6 bases, with 12 bases spanning the gap. The length of the CDR3 is 12 residues. CDR1 and CDR2 (germline): SQVTM, ANQGSEA. CDR3: CSAERQPGELFF. The CDR3 nucleotides are TGCAGCGCCGAGAGACAGCCCGGGGAGCTGTTTTTT.

This rearrangement joins TRBV9 to TRBJ2-5; 13 nucleotides line up with TRBD2. The J segment lost 3 bases and the V segment lost 2 bases, leaving 4 bases of the junction unmatched. Germline assignment: CDR1 SGDLS and CDR2 YYNGEE. The CDR3 spans 16 residues. The CDR3 sequence is CASSVGTSGTKETQYF. CDR3 coding DNA: TGTGCCAGCAGCGTGGGGACTAGCGGGACTAAAGAGACCCAGTACTTC.

The rearrangement links TRBV5-4 to TRBJ1-1; 8 positions agree with TRBD1. The CDR3 covers 13 residues. V lost 3 bases to trimming and J lost 5 bases; unmatched junction nucleotides: 3. CDR1 is SGHNT, CDR2 YYREEE, per germline (reference sequence). The CDR3 coding sequence is TGTGCCAGCAGCTCCGACAGGGGAACTGAAGCTTTCTTT. The encoded protein is CASSSDRGTEAFF.